This T cell receptor beta chain stems from a study of T cell repertoires in cytomegalovirus infection. In the study overall: The public TCR beta signatures pointed to both CMV infection and matching HLA type.

TCRdb analysed the reads with MiXCR anew, one entry per CDR3 protein. Of roughly 200,000 distinct CDR3 sequences detected, roughly 15% appear once; the ten largest clones hold around 25%. Germline CDR1 SGHVS, CDR2 FNYEAQ. CDR3 length equals 15 residues. The ends lost 6 bases at V and 2 bases at J; junction bases unmatched: 6. This sequence joins TRBV7-6 and TRBJ2-3, with 9 bases aligning to TRBD2. Source material: CD8+ T cells from PBMCs. The sequence derives from a human donor in good health (CMV status not recorded). Some clones in this sample may be carry-over from other donors' samples. CDR3 sequence (DNA): TGTGCCAGCAGTTTTAGCGGGGGAAACACAGATACGCAGTATTTT. It specifies CASSFSGGNTDTQYF.